A single sample is the source of the 32 T cell receptor beta chains below, sequenced in a study of T cell responses to AZD1222 COVID-19 vaccine. Profiled with immunoSEQ multiplex PCR; TCRdb holds only in-frame clones, not every one. The repertoire holds 130,000 or so clones, with about 89% as singletons. Source: peripheral blood, taken on day 0 of AZD1222 vaccination. These receptors originate from an adult in good health.

The chain recombines TRBV12-5 with TRBJ1-5, with a possible D match to TRBD1 (5 bases). Germline lookup yields CDR1 LGHNT and CDR2 FRNRAP. Trimming pared 0 bases from V and 1 base from J, leaving 7 bases between. The CDR3 consists of 15 residues. For the CDR3, the DNA is TGTGCTAGTGGTTTGGTAAGGGGAAGCAATCAGCCCCAGCATTTT. This codes for CASGLVRGSNQPQHF.

V gene TRBV3-1 (or the pseudogene TRBV3-2) combines with J gene TRBJ1-2, with no clear D. V was trimmed by 8 bases and J by 8 bases, leaving 12 bases between them. Germline V gives CDR1 LGHDT, CDR2 YNNKEL (reference sequence). This CDR3 comprises 11 residues. The CDR3 is CASAGSWGYTF. Here the CDR3 DNA reads TGTGCCAGCGCGGGGTCGTGGGGCTACACCTTC.

A single count supports this clone. V and J are TRBV29-1 and TRBJ2-7; the D is unclear. This CDR3 spans 14 amino acids. V shed 3 bases and J shed 2 bases, with 14 bases lying between them. CDR1 is SQVTM and CDR2 is ANQGSEA in the germline V gene. The CDR3 DNA follows: TGCAGCGTTGAGCGGTTGGGCGGAACCTACGAGCAGTACTTC. Protein: CSVERLGGTYEQYF.

The chain couples TRBV3-1 (or the pseudogene TRBV3-2) to TRBJ1-1; D is possibly TRBD1 (5 bases). The CDR3 loop spans 15 amino acids. Germline V gene sequence: CDR1 LGHDT, CDR2 YNNKEL (reference sequence). Trimming removed 5 bases at V and 0 bases at J, with 13 bases between. CDR3 loop: CASSTGRIMNTEAFF. The DNA for the CDR3 is TGTGCCAGCAGCACAGGCAGAATTATGAACACTGAAGCTTTCTTT.

The V and J genes are TRBV28 and TRBJ2-7, with TRBD2 matching over 8 bases. CDR3 length: 15 amino acids. The germline gives CDR1 MDHEN, CDR2 SYDVKM. J lost 9 bases, V lost 4 bases, and 14 bases had no gene match. This CDR3 is CASSSPGGVRMVQYF. CDR3 nucleotide sequence: TGTGCCAGCAGTTCCCCCGGGGGGGTTAGAATGGTGCAGTACTTC.

This clone was seen only once. Written as DNA, the CDR3 is TGTGCCAGCTCACCGGGCAGCCAAGAGACCCAGTACTTC. The encoded protein is CASSPGSQETQYF. The chain combines TRBV18 with TRBJ2-5; D remains ambiguous. From germline, CDR1 is KGHSH and CDR2 LQKENI. V was trimmed by 3 bases and J by 1 base, leaving 6 bases between them. The CDR3 totals 13 residues.

The V gene is TRBV3-1 (or the pseudogene TRBV3-2), the J gene TRBJ1-2; possibly TRBD1 for D (5 bases). The CDR3 sequence is 14 residues long. Per germline, CDR1 LGHDT and CDR2 YNNKEL (reference sequence). V was clipped by 0 bases and J by 7 bases, with 12 bases between them. CDR3 in amino acids: CASSQDLGARGYTF. The CDR3 coding sequence is TGTGCCAGCAGCCAAGATCTCGGGGCTCGTGGCTACACCTTC.

The chain has TRBV29-1 and TRBJ1-5, with D unresolved. Germline V lookup: CDR1 SQVTM, CDR2 ANQGSEA. This CDR3 has 12 amino acids. V lost 4 bases, J lost 3 bases, and 7 bases lay in between. Here the CDR3 DNA reads TGCAGCGTTGGCAACGACAATCAGCCCCAGCATTTT. This gives the protein CSVGNDNQPQHF.

The CDR3 is CASSILQGRNEQYF. The CDR3 nucleotides are TGTGCCAGTAGTATTTTGCAGGGTAGGAACGAGCAGTACTTC. This rearrangement joins TRBV19 to TRBJ2-7; D perhaps matches TRBD1 (5 bases). In germline, CDR1 is LNHDA, CDR2 SQIVND (reference sequence). The CDR3 has 14 residues. Trimming cost V 3 bases and J 5 bases, with 14 bases left between them.

The V and J genes are TRBV7-9 and TRBJ2-7; D unclear. The CDR3 length is 14 residues. Germline assignment: CDR1 SEHNR and CDR2 FQNEAQ (reference sequence). V lost 3 bases, J lost 5 bases, and 14 bases lay in between. CDR3 sequence reads: CASSFSAVIHEQYF. The DNA for the CDR3 is TGTGCCAGCAGCTTTTCGGCAGTCATCCACGAGCAGTACTTC.

The rearrangement joins TRBV27 to TRBJ2-7, with D maybe TRBD1 (5 bases). CDR3 size: 15 residues. CDR1 is MNHEY and CDR2 is SMNVEV in the germline V gene (reference sequence). V was shortened by 3 bases and J by 0 bases, with 12 bases between the two germline ends. CDR3 bases: TGTGCCAGCAGTTTTGCAGGGCCCCACTCCTACGAGCAGTACTTC. Translated, it gives CASSFAGPHSYEQYF.

The chain is built from TRBV28 and TRBJ2-7; 8 nucleotides line up with TRBD2. Per germline, CDR1 MDHEN and CDR2 SYDVKM. Unmatched junction bases numbered 9, after V lost 4 bases and J lost 4 bases. This CDR3 is built from 15 residues. The CDR3 protein is CASSYTSGSVYEQYF. The CDR3 DNA sequence: TGTGCCAGCAGTTATACGAGCGGGAGTGTGTACGAGCAGTACTTC.

The J gene is TRBJ2-4, the V gene TRBV7-2; D is perhaps TRBD1 (6 bases). Germline V gene sequence: CDR1 SGHTA, CDR2 FQGNSA. Trimming pared 4 bases from V and 6 bases from J, leaving 19 bases between. The CDR3 has 16 residues. The chain's CDR3 is CASSSITGTFGNIQYF. CDR3 DNA sequence: TGTGCCAGCAGCTCGATAACCGGGACATTTGGAAACATTCAGTACTTC.

This sequence joins TRBV5-1 and TRBJ1-2; D remains unclear. The CDR3 is 13 amino acids. Per the germline V gene, CDR1 is SGHRS and CDR2 is YFSETQ. Between the trimmed V and J ends, which lost 4 bases and 1 base, there was a span of 8 bases. The CDR3 DNA reads as TGCGCCAGCAGCCCCTCGAATAACTATGGCTACACCTTC. Encoded protein: CASSPSNNYGYTF.

V is TRBV6-1 and J is TRBJ1-2, with D perhaps TRBD1 (5 bases). V lost 5 bases to trimming and J lost 1 base, with 8 bases between them. This CDR3 has 13 residues. Per germline, CDR1 MNHNS and CDR2 SASEGT. The CDR3 nucleotides read TGTGCCAGCAGTCCCCAGGGTAACTATGGCTACACCTTC. This codes for CASSPQGNYGYTF.

The chain combines TRBV5-1 with TRBJ2-1; D might be TRBD1 (5 bases). Trimming shortened V by 4 bases and J by 1 base, and 15 bases separated the two germline ends. Germline-derived CDR1 and CDR2 are SGHRS and YFSETQ. The CDR3 spans 16 residues. The CDR3 protein is CASSPGHHPSYNEQFF. The CDR3 DNA reads as TGCGCCAGCAGCCCCGGACATCACCCATCCTACAATGAGCAGTTCTTC. Full variable domain (rest looked up from reference TRBV5-1 and TRBJ2-1): KAGVTQTPRYLIKTRGQQVTLSCSPISGHRSVSWYQQTPGQGLQFLFEYFSETQRNKGNFPGRFSGRQFSNSRSEMNVSTLELGDSALYLCASSPGHHPSYNEQFFGPGTRLTVL.

The J gene is TRBJ1-3, the V gene TRBV27; 7 bases align to TRBD1. Germline CDR1 reads MNHEY; CDR2 reads SMNVEV (reference sequence). The length of the CDR3 is 16 residues. With V trimmed by 0 bases and J by 3 bases, 5 bases remained unmatched. The DNA of the CDR3 is TGTGCCAGCAGTTTATCGGGTCAGGGGGGTGGAAACACCATATATTTT. Its protein product is CASSLSGQGGGNTIYF.

CDR3 sequence reads: CASTPGDSNQPQHF. The CDR3 region has the DNA TGTGCCAGTACCCCTGGGGATAGCAATCAGCCCCAGCATTTT. This chain uses TRBV19 with TRBJ1-5; D is uncertain. V lost 7 bases to trimming and J lost 0 bases, with 10 bases between them. The V gene's germline CDR1 is LNHDA and CDR2 SQIVND (reference sequence). The CDR3 extends over 14 amino acids.

The sample holds one count of this clone. The rearrangement links TRBV9 to TRBJ2-5; D uncertain. Trimming took off 0 bases at V and 3 bases at J, with 9 bases between the two ends. Germline V gives CDR1 SGDLS, CDR2 YYNGEE. This CDR3 is 14 amino acids long. The chain's CDR3 is CASSVGGNKETQYF. CDR3 sequence (DNA): TGTGCCAGCAGCGTAGGTGGCAACAAAGAGACCCAGTACTTC.

The rearrangement links TRBV24-1 to TRBJ1-6; D perhaps matches TRBD1 (5 bases). The V and J ends lost 12 bases and 5 bases respectively, with 19 bases between them. Germline-derived CDR1 and CDR2 are KGHDR and SFDVKD. The CDR3 totals 15 residues. Here the CDR3 DNA reads TGTGCCGCGTGGGGGGGGATTAGAAATAATTCACCCCTCCACTTT. It yields the protein CAAWGGIRNNSPLHF.

The V gene is TRBV5-1, the J gene TRBJ2-1; the D is unclear. Germline values: CDR1 SGHRS, CDR2 YFSETQ. CDR3 length: 16 residues. Trimming left V 7 bases short and J 6 bases short, with 23 bases between. This chain's CDR3 is CASSQSESYGSNEQFF. Here the CDR3 DNA reads TGCGCCAGCTCCCAATCGGAGTCCTATGGTAGCAATGAGCAGTTCTTC.

The V call is TRBV6-5, the J call TRBJ2-1; D uncertain. The CDR3 consists of 13 residues. The germline gives CDR1 MNHEY, CDR2 SVGAGI. Trimming pared 7 bases from V and 4 bases from J, leaving 11 bases between. This chain's CDR3 is CASTLWVYNEQFF. The CDR3 bases are TGTGCCAGCACACTGTGGGTTTACAATGAGCAGTTCTTC.

J is TRBJ1-5 and V is TRBV2; 11 bases line up with TRBD1. V trimming: 9 bases; J trimming: 4 bases; junction bases outside the gene matches: 11. The CDR3 is 16 amino acids. The germline gives CDR1 SNHLY, CDR2 FYNNEI. Written as DNA, the CDR3 is TGTGCCAGTAGGACAGGGGGCTATTCGCGGAATCAGCCCCAGCATTTT. As protein: CASRTGGYSRNQPQHF. Looking up the rest from reference TRBV2 and TRBJ1-5 gives the full variable domain: EPEVTQTPSHQVTQMGQEVILRCVPISNHLYFYWYRQILGQKVEFLVSFYNNEISEKSEIFDDQFSVERPDGSNFTLKIRSTKLEDSAMYFCASRTGGYSRNQPQHFGDGTRLSIL.

This sequence joins TRBV30 and TRBJ2-1, with D uncertain. The CDR3 totals 11 residues. V shed 2 bases and J shed 7 bases, with 6 bases lying between them. CDR1 and CDR2 (germline): GTSNPN, SVGIG (reference sequence). CDR3 amino acids: CAWSFGNEQFF. DNA for the CDR3: TGTGCCTGGAGTTTTGGGAATGAGCAGTTCTTC.

The chain employs TRBV27 and TRBJ2-1; D may be TRBD2 (6 bases). The CDR3 spans 15 residues. The germline V and J ends were trimmed by 5 bases and 0 bases, with 11 bases remaining between them. Germline CDR1 is MNHEY and CDR2 is SMNVEV (reference sequence). The CDR3 loop is CASSRLGSSYNEQFF. In DNA form, the CDR3 reads TGTGCCAGCAGTCGCCTCGGGAGCTCCTACAATGAGCAGTTCTTC.

The V call is TRBV6-5, the J call TRBJ1-5, with 7 bases lining up with TRBD1. CDR3 length: 15 residues. Losses at the gene ends were 7 bases for V and 0 bases for J; bases not matched to a gene: 6. Looked up from germline, CDR1 is MNHEY and CDR2 is SVGAGI. The CDR3 bases are TGTGCCAGCAAGATGGGACAGTATAGCAATCAGCCCCAGCATTTT. It is translated as CASKMGQYSNQPQHF.

The CDR3 DNA reads TGTGCCAGCAGTTTTATTAGCAATCAGCCCCAGCATTTT. Translated: CASSFISNQPQHF. The chain links TRBV12-3 or TRBV12-4 to TRBJ1-5; D gene ambiguous. Trimming pared 3 bases from V and 0 bases from J, leaving 3 bases between. CDR3 length: 13 amino acids.

The chain couples TRBV5-8 to TRBJ2-1, with TRBD2 identical over 11 bases. CDR3 length: 15 residues. Trimming at V came to 2 bases and at J to 2 bases, leaving 0 bases not matched to a gene. Germline V lookup: CDR1 SGHTS, CDR2 YDEGEE. CDR3 nucleotide sequence: TGTGCCAGCAGCTTTAGCGGGAGGGCCTACAATGAGCAGTTCTTC. It codes for CASSFSGRAYNEQFF. The whole variable domain, filled in from reference TRBV5-8 and TRBJ2-1, reads EAGVTQSPTHLIKTRGQQATLRCSPISGHTSVYWYQQALGLGLQFLLWYDEGEERNRGNFPPRFSGRQFPNYSSELNVNALELEDSALYLCASSFSGRAYNEQFFGPGTRLTVL.

The count of this clone is one. V is TRBV4-2 and J is TRBJ2-1, with TRBD1 matching over 8 bases. Trimming cost V 0 bases and J 6 bases; bases outside gene matches: 7. The CDR3 sequence is 16 residues long. Germline V CDR1 and CDR2: LGHNA, YNFKEQ. The CDR3 reads CASSQDTGGFSNEQFF. In DNA, the CDR3 is TGTGCCAGCAGCCAAGATACAGGGGGATTTAGCAATGAGCAGTTCTTC.

The V and J genes are TRBV2 and TRBJ2-3; D may correspond to TRBD1 or TRBD2 (6 bases each). This CDR3 is built from 15 residues. CDR1 is SNHLY and CDR2 is FYNNEI in the germline V gene. The V gene lost 7 bases and the J gene lost 6 bases, with 20 bases spanning the gap. The DNA of the CDR3 is TGTGCCAGCACCGAACGGGACATCGCGGGGGATACGCAGTATTTT. Encoded protein: CASTERDIAGDTQYF.

The chain combines TRBV28 with TRBJ1-5; D is unresolved. The V and J ends lost 10 bases and 4 bases respectively, with 11 bases between them. Germline assignment: CDR1 MDHEN and CDR2 SYDVKM. The CDR3 covers 12 residues. CDR3 loop: CATEDVNQPQHF. The CDR3 DNA follows: TGTGCCACCGAGGACGTTAATCAGCCCCAGCATTTT.

This clone appeared once. The rearrangement joins TRBV15 to TRBJ1-1; D uncertain. This CDR3 spans 16 amino acids. Trimming shortened V by 5 bases and J by 0 bases, and 16 bases separated the two germline ends. The V gene's germline CDR1 is LNHNV and CDR2 YYDKDF (reference sequence). CDR3 amino acids: CATSVKAASMNTEAFF. The CDR3 DNA reads as TGTGCCACCAGCGTGAAGGCGGCCAGTATGAACACTGAAGCTTTCTTT. The full variable domain, rest sourced from reference TRBV15 and TRBJ1-1, is DAMVIQNPRYQVTQFGKPVTLSCSQTLNHNVMYWYQQKSSQAPKLLFHYYDKDFNNEADTPDNFQSRRPNTSFCFLDIRSPGLGDTAMYLCATSVKAASMNTEAFFGQGTRLTVV.